The sequence of this TCR beta chain was determined in a study of blood T cell repertoires in COVID-19. Study summary: There were acute and convalescent COVID-19 samples, and they came from the United States, Italy and Spain. T cells, B-cell-depleted T cells, or PBMCs supplied cDNA or gDNA.

Original data processing: Nucleated cell counts were estimated from reference gene primer amplification. Assay: immunoSEQ multiplex PCR; the TCRdb copy retains only in-frame clones and omits some. That table supplies the V and J calls and clone size; D and trimming were determined from the DNA. The table has under 150,000 clones, approximately 90% seen once; the top ten hold about 2%. This clone is a singleton in its sample. The CDR3 length is 15 residues. The germline gives CDR1 SSHAT, CDR2 FNYEAQ (reference sequence). V shed 4 bases, J shed 9 bases, and the junction held 5 bases outside the gene matches.

The TCR comes from a man between 65 and 85 years old with active COVID-19. The sample taken for sequencing was peripheral blood. This chain uses TRBV7-7 with TRBJ2-1, with 14 bases identical to TRBD2. CDR3 DNA: TGTGCCAGCAGCTCGGGACTAGCGGGAGTTGGTGAGCAGTTCTTC. Translating it yields CASSSGLAGVGEQFF.